Listed below are T cell receptor beta chains from one sample, sequenced in a study of T cells in narcolepsy. Here immunoSEQ multiplex PCR was the method, and the copy in TCRdb shows in-frame clones only, minus some. The profile shows under 35,000 clones, 85% to 90% of them singletons. The material sequenced was CD45RA- memory CD4+ T cells from PBMCs. The source is a human donor with narcolepsy. CDR3s include the opening cysteine and the closing phenylalanine or tryptophan. The D gene is left open where the match is weak. Clone sizes are given selectively: once, few, many, or a class where the clone is expanded.

d_call j_call clone_size v_call cdr3_nt cdr3_aa
NA TRBJ2-1 NA TRBV9 TGTGCCAGCAGCGTAGGTTCTAGCCTAATTGGGAGTGAGCAGTTCTTC CASSVGSSLIGSEQFF
NA TRBJ1-2 once TRBV7-8 TGTGCCAGCAGCTTCGGGGGCTATGGCTACACCTTC CASSFGGYGYTF
NA TRBJ2-7 once TRBV5-1 TGCGCCAGCAGCTTGGCCTGGGACGGAGGTGGGGAGCAGTACTTC CASSLAWDGGGEQYF
NA TRBJ2-7 NA TRBV6-5 TGTGCCACCGTCGGTGCCTACGAGCAGTACTTC CATVGAYEQYF
NA TRBJ1-3 NA TRBV6-1 TGTGCCAGCAGTGATCACACCCGGTGGGACACCATATATTTT CASSDHTRWDTIYF
TRBD1 TRBJ2-7 NA TRBV28 TGTGCCAGCACCCCGAGGGCAGGGGGTGTCTACGAGCAGTACTTC CASTPRAGGVYEQYF
NA TRBJ2-1 few TRBV5-1 TGCGCCAGCAGCCCCTCTCCGGGGAATTACAATGAGCAGTTCTTC CASSPSPGNYNEQFF
NA TRBJ2-3 few TRBV7-2 TGTGCCAGCAGCTTAACCTGGATAGTCACAGATACGCAGTATTTT CASSLTWIVTDTQYF
TRBD2 TRBJ2-3 NA TRBV4-2 TGTGCCAGCAGCCTCTCAAGCGGGAGACTTCGAGGTACGCAGTATTTT CASSLSSGRLRGTQYF
NA TRBJ1-3 NA TRBV6-5 TGTGCCAGCAGTCCGTCAGGAACTGGAAACACCATATATTTT CASSPSGTGNTIYF
TRBD1 TRBJ1-1 once TRBV6-5 TGTGCCAGCAGAACTCAGGGGGCCGCTGAAGCTTTCTTT CASRTQGAAEAFF
NA TRBJ2-7 NA TRBV28 TGTGCCACCGAACCGGGATCTTCCTACGAGCAGTACTTC CATEPGSSYEQYF
TRBD1 TRBJ1-2 NA TRBV28 TGTGCCAGCAGGCAGGGGGGGGGTGGCTACACCTTC CASRQGGGGYTF
TRBD2 TRBJ2-1 NA TRBV5-5 TGTGCCAGCAGCTTGGCGGGGGGGGCCCTCAATGAGCAGTTCTTC CASSLAGGALNEQFF
TRBD2 TRBJ2-1 NA TRBV5-1 TGCGCCAGCAGCGGGGGACTAGCGGGTCGCAATGAGCAGTTCTTC CASSGGLAGRNEQFF
NA TRBJ1-6 once TRBV4-3 TGCGCCAGCAGCCAAGCTGAGAGATCACCCCTCCACTTT CASSQAERSPLHF
NA TRBJ2-3 NA TRBV5-5 TGTGCCAGCAGCTTGGAGCGGAGCACAGATACGCAGTATTTT CASSLERSTDTQYF
NA TRBJ2-5 NA TRBV6-5 TGTGCCAGCAGTTACTCAGTACTTTATGAGACCCAGTACTTC CASSYSVLYETQYF
TRBD1 TRBJ1-2 NA TRBV7-7 TGTGCCAGCAGCCCGCAAAGACAGGGACGCTACACCTTC CASSPQRQGRYTF
NA TRBJ2-7 NA TRBV5-4 TGTGCCAGCAGCTTACAGTCCTACGAGCAGTACTTC CASSLQSYEQYF
TRBD1 TRBJ2-1 NA TRBV7-2 TGTGCCAGCAGCTTAGATAACAGGGGCAATGAGCAGTTCTTC CASSLDNRGNEQFF
TRBD2 TRBJ2-3 once TRBV19 TGTGCCAGTAGCCAAGGGGGACTAGCGGCCTTCAGCACAGATACGCAGTATTTT CASSQGGLAAFSTDTQYF
NA TRBJ2-5 once TRBV19 TGTGCCAGTAGTATTCTCGGGGAGACCCAGTACTTC CASSILGETQYF
TRBD1 TRBJ1-5 NA TRBV28 TGTGCCAGCCGGGACAGGGACCAGCCCCAGCATTTT CASRDRDQPQHF
TRBD2 TRBJ2-7 NA TRBV25-1 TGTGCCAGCAGTGGCCCACTAGCGGGAAGCTCCTACGAGCAGTACTTC CASSGPLAGSSYEQYF
TRBD2 TRBJ2-3 NA TRBV9 TGTGCCAGCAGCGTTGGGGGGGAGGTAGATACGCAGTATTTT CASSVGGEVDTQYF
NA TRBJ1-5 NA TRBV27 TGTGCCAGCAGGGCACGAACGGTCGGTCAGCCCCAGCATTTT CASRARTVGQPQHF
NA TRBJ1-4 few TRBV20-1 TGCAGTGCTAATTCGGGACTTAAGAATCTTTTT CSANSGLKNLF
NA TRBJ1-1 NA TRBV7-6 TGTGCCAGCAGCTTAATTATTGCCTGGGGGTCTGAAGCTTTCTTT CASSLIIAWGSEAFF
TRBD2 TRBJ2-3 NA TRBV29-1 TGCAGCGCAGGGACTAGCGGGGCGCCGGCAGATACGCAGTATTTT CSAGTSGAPADTQYF
NA TRBJ1-6 NA TRBV7-9 TGTGCCAGCAGCTTAATACACCCGGGGAATTCACCCCTCCACTTT CASSLIHPGNSPLHF
NA TRBJ2-7 NA TRBV7-6 TGTGCCAGCAGCTTAGCGCGGGGTGGAGTTTACGAGCAGTACTTC CASSLARGGVYEQYF
NA TRBJ2-1 NA TRBV28 TGTGCCAGCAGCCTAGAATCCAGGGCGAGCTACAATGAGCAGTTCTTC CASSLESRASYNEQFF
NA TRBJ2-2 NA TRBV10-3 TGTGCCATCCGCTCTTCCGGGGACACCGGGGAGCTGTTTTTT CAIRSSGDTGELFF